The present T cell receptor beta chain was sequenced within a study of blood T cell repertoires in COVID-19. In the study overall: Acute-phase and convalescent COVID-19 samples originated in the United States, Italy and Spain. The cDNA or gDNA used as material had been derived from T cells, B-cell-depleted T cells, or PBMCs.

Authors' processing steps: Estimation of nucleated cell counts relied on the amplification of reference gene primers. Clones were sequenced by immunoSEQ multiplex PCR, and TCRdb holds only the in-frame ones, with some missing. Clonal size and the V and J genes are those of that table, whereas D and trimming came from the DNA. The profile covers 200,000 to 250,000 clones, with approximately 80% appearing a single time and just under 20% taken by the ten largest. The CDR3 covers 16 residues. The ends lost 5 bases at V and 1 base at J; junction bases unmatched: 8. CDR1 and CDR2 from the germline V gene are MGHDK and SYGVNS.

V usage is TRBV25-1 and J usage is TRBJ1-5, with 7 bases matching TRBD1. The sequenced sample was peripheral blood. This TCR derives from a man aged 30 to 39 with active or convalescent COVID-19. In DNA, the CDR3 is TGTGCCAGCAGTCCAGCAGGGGGTGGGAGCAATCAGCCCCAGCATTTT. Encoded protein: CASSPAGGGSNQPQHF. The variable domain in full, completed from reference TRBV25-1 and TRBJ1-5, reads EADIYQTPRYLVIGTGKKITLECSQTMGHDKMYWYQQDPGMELHLIHYSYGVNSTEKGDLSSESTVSRIRTEHFPLTLESARPSHTSQYLCASSPAGGGSNQPQHFGDGTRLSIL.